This T cell receptor (beta chain) was sequenced in a study of blood T cell repertoires in COVID-19. On the study more broadly: Samples taken during acute and convalescent COVID-19 were collected in the United States, Italy and Spain. From T cells, B-cell-depleted T cells, or PBMCs came the material, which was cDNA or gDNA.

There are a few counts of this clone. As originally analysed: Researchers report that nucleated cell counts were estimated from reference gene primer amplification. The repertoire was sequenced with immunoSEQ multiplex PCR; TCRdb's copy has only in-frame clones and lacks some. The D gene and trimming were derived from the DNA, and the V and J assignments and clone size from that table. The sample records under 200,000 clones, around 84% being singletons. The CDR3 contains 12 residues. V lost 0 bases and J lost 6, with 3 bases in between. CDR1 is LGHDT, CDR2 YNNKEL, per germline (reference sequence). The chain carries TRBV3-1 (or the pseudogene TRBV3-2) and TRBJ1-5; D call uncertain. Sequenced sample: peripheral blood. The clonotype comes from a man aged 50 to 60 with active or convalescent COVID-19. The CDR3 coding sequence is TGTGCCAGCAGCCAAGACGGTCAGCCCCAGCATTTT. This translates into CASSQDGQPQHF.